Following are 14 T cell receptor beta chains from one sample sequenced in a study of blood T cell repertoires in COVID-19. Clones were sequenced by immunoSEQ multiplex PCR, and TCRdb holds only the in-frame ones, with some missing. There are 65,000 to 75,000 clones in the sample; about 86% occur only once, and about 4.3% lies in the top ten. Sequenced input: peripheral blood. These receptors were collected from a man aged 45-65 years with active COVID-19.

This clone has a handful of counts. The genes are TRBV21-1 and TRBJ1-1; the D call in the table, TRBD1, was not verified against the DNA. TRBV21-1 is termed a pseudogene. This CDR3 is built from 12 residues. CDR3 residues: CAGPPGQVKAFF. The CDR3 region has the DNA TGTGCCGGACCACCGGGACAGGTAAAAGCTTTCTTT.

The genes are TRBV5-8 and TRBJ2-7; no reliable D call. The CDR3 is 14 residues long. Looked up from germline, CDR1 is SGHTS and CDR2 is YDEGEE. Trimming removed 7 bases from V and 0 bases from J, with 14 bases in between. The DNA of the CDR3 is TGTGCCAGCTTTATTGGAAGAGGCTCCTACGAGCAGTACTTC. Translating gives CASFIGRGSYEQYF.

This clone showed up just a few times. The chain links TRBV28 to TRBJ2-1; D is unresolved. The CDR3 sequence is 12 residues long. CDR1 is MDHEN, CDR2 SYDVKM, per germline. The V gene lost 4 bases and the J gene lost 6 bases, with 7 bases spanning the gap. CDR3 DNA: TGTGCCAGCAGTTCCTCGCGCAATGAGCAGTTCTTC. Its protein product is CASSSSRNEQFF.

The chain joins TRBV20-1 to TRBJ2-1; D is unclear. Trimming stripped 5 bases from V and 12 bases from J, with 14 bases between. In germline, CDR1 is DFQATT, CDR2 SNEGSKA (reference sequence). The CDR3 is made up of 11 amino acids. The CDR3 DNA is TGCAGTGCTGTAGAGTACCCGGGGCAGTTCTTC. Protein product: CSAVEYPGQFF.

The chain carries TRBV10-2 and TRBJ1-1; TRBD1 agrees at 12 bases. V lost 6 bases, J lost 11 bases, and 7 bases stayed unmatched. Germline V gives CDR1 WSHSY, CDR2 SAAADI. The CDR3 has 13 amino acids. CDR3 DNA sequence: TGCGCCAGCAGATCCGGGACAGGGGGCTCGGCTTTCTTT. This gives the protein CASRSGTGGSAFF.

This chain uses TRBV7-2 with TRBJ2-5, with a tentative D call TRBD2 (6 bases). The germline V gene has CDR1 SGHTA and CDR2 FQGNSA. The length of the CDR3 is 15 residues. This CDR3 reads CATEGGHYLKETQYF. Here the CDR3 DNA reads TGTGCAACCGAGGGAGGACACTACCTGAAAGAGACCCAGTACTTC.

The J gene is TRBJ1-5, the V gene TRBV19, with 11 positions matching TRBD1. The CDR3 runs to 15 residues. J gave up 5 bases and V 3 bases, and 3 bases lay outside the gene matches. Germline CDR1 is LNHDA and CDR2 is SQIVND (reference sequence). CDR3 DNA: TGTGCCAGTAGTATCCGGACAGGGGGCGATCAGCCCCAGCATTTT. It encodes CASSIRTGGDQPQHF.

The V gene is TRBV28, the J gene TRBJ2-7, with 12 bases that match TRBD1. V was pared by 11 bases and J by 7 bases, with 9 bases of the junction left unmatched. The CDR3 loop spans 13 amino acids. Germline CDR1 and CDR2: MDHEN and SYDVKM. The CDR3, as DNA: TGTGCCGGTAGGGGACAGGGGGCTGGGGAGCAGTACTTC. Its protein is CAGRGQGAGEQYF.

The rearrangement joins TRBV28 to TRBJ2-1; no clear D gene. The ends were cut back, 7 bases at V and 7 bases at J, with 17 bases in the middle. CDR3 length equals 14 residues. CDR1 is MDHEN and CDR2 is SYDVKM in the germline V gene. CDR3 nucleotide sequence: TGTGCCAGCAAGTTTAGTGTCCCGCCGAATGAGCAGTTCTTC. Translation gives CASKFSVPPNEQFF. The full variable domain, with the rest looked up from reference TRBV28 and TRBJ2-1, is DVKVTQSSRYLVKRTGEKVFLECVQDMDHENMFWYRQDPGLGLRLIYFSYDVKMKEKGDIPEGYSVSREKKERFSLILESASTNQTSMYLCASKFSVPPNEQFFGPGTRLTVL.

This chain uses TRBV7-2 with TRBJ2-7, with a possible D match to TRBD2 (6 bases). V dropped 5 bases and J dropped 0 bases, with 11 bases sitting between them. Germline values: CDR1 SGHTA, CDR2 FQGNSA. The CDR3 sequence is 14 residues long. The CDR3 here is CASSPAGSSYEQYF. CDR3 nucleotide sequence: TGTGCCAGCAGCCCTGCCGGGAGCTCCTACGAGCAGTACTTC.

The chain joins TRBV5-1 to TRBJ2-3, with TRBD2 matching over 10 bases. Losses at the gene ends were 4 bases for V and 5 bases for J; bases not matched to a gene: 10. Germline V CDR1 and CDR2: SGHRS, YFSETQ. The CDR3 consists of 16 residues. The CDR3 sequence: CASSKAGGLQVDTQYF. The CDR3 coding sequence is TGCGCCAGCAGCAAAGCGGGGGGGCTTCAGGTAGATACGCAGTATTTT. The full variable domain, with the rest looked up from reference TRBV5-1 and TRBJ2-3, is KAGVTQTPRYLIKTRGQQVTLSCSPISGHRSVSWYQQTPGQGLQFLFEYFSETQRNKGNFPGRFSGRQFSNSRSEMNVSTLELGDSALYLCASSKAGGLQVDTQYFGPGTRLTVL.

The chain employs TRBV24-1 and TRBJ2-1, with D uncertain. Germline CDR1 reads KGHDR; CDR2 reads SFDVKD. CDR3 length: 14 amino acids. V lost 3 bases and J 4 bases, leaving 9 bases between the germline ends. CDR3 sequence reads: CATSDENRYNEQFF. The CDR3 nucleotides read TGTGCCACCAGTGATGAAAATAGATACAATGAGCAGTTCTTC.

The chain uses TRBV11-3 and TRBJ2-5; 8 nucleotides agree with TRBD2. CDR1 is SGHNT, CDR2 YENEEA, per germline. V shed 0 bases, J shed 4 bases, and the junction held 4 bases outside the gene matches. The CDR3 sequence is 15 residues long. CDR3 region: CASSLDRGGIETQYF. CDR3 DNA: TGTGCCAGCAGCTTAGATCGGGGGGGAATAGAGACCCAGTACTTC.

The chain carries TRBV5-1 and TRBJ1-5, with a possible D match to TRBD1 (6 bases). Per the germline V gene, CDR1 is SGHRS and CDR2 is YFSETQ. This CDR3 is built from 16 residues. V was shortened by 5 bases and J by 2 bases, with 17 bases between the two germline ends. The CDR3 protein is CASSIPRQVRNQPQHF. The CDR3 DNA reads TGCGCCAGCAGTATACCCCGACAGGTTCGCAATCAGCCCCAGCATTTT.